The 2 T cell receptor beta chains listed next were all sequenced from one sample in a study of spatial heterogeneity in lung cancer. Specified time point: sample taken at primary tumor resection. No cell sorting; template was whole RNA from tumor, lung tissue or PBMC. TCRdb independently ran MiXCR on the 5' RACE reads; one entry per CDR3 protein. The table shows around 20,000 distinct CDR3 sequences, with under 20% occurring only once. The source material was PBMCs, sampled at surgery. The receptors shown here come from a male donor with early-stage non-small cell lung cancer.

The V and J genes are TRBV6-5 and TRBJ1-5; no reliable D call. Germline V gene lookup returns CDR1 MNHEY and CDR2 SVGAGI. The CDR3 has 15 amino acids. Trimming cost V 0 bases and J 0 bases, with 6 bases left between them. Here the CDR3 DNA reads TGTGCCAGCAGTTACTCCCAGAATAGCAATCAGCCCCAGCATTTT. It codes for CASSYSQNSNQPQHF.

This clonotype was seen a handful of times. The chain carries TRBV13 and TRBJ1-1, with a weak D call TRBD1 (5 bases). The CDR3 consists of 14 residues. Germline V gene data show CDR1 as PRHDT and CDR2 as FYEKMQ (reference sequence). The germline V and J ends were trimmed by 3 bases and 1 base, with 9 bases remaining between them. The DNA for the CDR3 is TGTGCCAGCAGCTTTGACAGAGAGAACACTGAAGCTTTCTTT. Residues: CASSFDRENTEAFF.